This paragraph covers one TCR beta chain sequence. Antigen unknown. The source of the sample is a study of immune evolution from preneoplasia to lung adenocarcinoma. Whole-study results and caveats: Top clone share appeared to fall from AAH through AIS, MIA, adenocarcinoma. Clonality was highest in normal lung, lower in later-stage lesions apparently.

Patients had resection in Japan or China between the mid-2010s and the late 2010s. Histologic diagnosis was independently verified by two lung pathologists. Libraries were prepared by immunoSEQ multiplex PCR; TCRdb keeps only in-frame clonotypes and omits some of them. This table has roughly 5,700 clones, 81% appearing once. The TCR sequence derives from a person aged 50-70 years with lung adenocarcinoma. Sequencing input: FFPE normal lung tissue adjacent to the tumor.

CDR3 amino acids: CASSFDRVSYEQYF. As DNA, the CDR3 is TGTGCCAGCAGCTTTGACAGGGTCTCCTACGAGCAGTACTTC. This rearrangement joins TRBV11-1 to TRBJ2-7, with 7 bases fitting TRBD1. The CDR3 is 14 residues long. With V trimmed by 3 bases and J by 0 bases, 2 bases remained unmatched. CDR1 and CDR2 (germline): SGHAT, FQDESV (reference sequence).